This entry is about one T cell receptor (beta chain). Antigen: not known. The CDR3 runs 12 residues. Germline V CDR1 and CDR2: SQVTM, ANQGSEA. V lost 7 bases and J 6 bases, leaving 15 bases between the germline ends. These data originate in a study of a mutant IDH1 vaccine in newly diagnosed glioma. Study information: Treated patients showed a male proportion of around 62%, a female proportion of around 40%, and a mean age of approximately 40 years. Before enrollment, the patients had been treated with radiotherapy alone, temozolomide alone, or both together. Most of them had received both.

Documented time point: baseline, week 1 (first vaccination visit). Treatment here: pre-vaccination baseline after standard-of-care therapy. Study results and caveats: Detectable vaccine-induced immune responses arose in around 92% of patients.

Measured with immunoSEQ multiplex PCR; TCRdb has only the in-frame clones, and not every one. In the table there are about 34,000 clones, about 80% of which are singletons. Sequencing used peripheral blood mononuclear cells (PBMCs), obtained from a glioma patient treated with radiotherapy, temozolomide or both. The rearrangement links TRBV29-1 to TRBJ1-2; TRBD1 might be the D (5 bases). The clonotype comes from a man aged 50-60 years with glioma. Some clones in this sample may be carry-over from other donors' samples. CDR3 residues: CSAGPGSDGYTF. DNA for the CDR3: TGCAGCGCGGGACCCGGGTCGGATGGCTACACCTTC. Full variable domain (missing parts from reference TRBV29-1 and TRBJ1-2): SAVISQKPSRDICQRGTSLTIQCQVDSQVTMMFWYRQQPGQSLTLIATANQGSEATYESGFVIDKFPISRPNLTFSTLTVSNMSPEDSSIYLCSAGPGSDGYTFGSGTRLTVV.